This T cell receptor beta chain appears in the sequencing data of a study of cytomegalovirus exposure and HLA in healthy donors. CDR3 length equals 17 residues. The germline V gene has CDR1 PRHDT and CDR2 FYEKMQ (reference sequence). The V end lost 7 bases, the J end lost 0 bases, and 19 bases lay between the germline ends. PCR primers comprised 60 Vbeta and 13 Jbeta primers. The assay was immunoSEQ multiplex PCR, and TCRdb's table has in-frame clones only and misses some. The table has more than 95,000 clones, under 85% seen once. When sampled, the donors appeared nominally healthy, though they likely had unrecorded immune exposures.

This TCR was sampled from a woman between 50 and 59 years old in good health and CMV-seropositive. V is TRBV13 and J is TRBJ1-3; D uncertain. The specimen was PBMCs. The DNA of the CDR3 is TGTGCCAGCACCTTGGGCCTTAGGCTAATCTCTGGAAACACCATATATTTT. It codes for CASTLGLRLISGNTIYF.